What follows describes a single T cell receptor beta chain. This sample is drawn from a study of blood T cell repertoires in COVID-19. Overall study: Donors in the United States, Italy and Spain gave samples during acute or convalescent COVID-19. T cells, B-cell-depleted T cells, or PBMCs supplied cDNA or gDNA.

The CDR3 spans 16 residues. V was clipped by 1 base and J by 8 bases; unmatched bases: 11. Germline V CDR1 and CDR2: SGHVS, FNYEAQ. Original methodology: Quantification of nucleated cells was approximated via reference gene primer amplification. Repertoires were generated with immunoSEQ multiplex PCR, while TCRdb's copy carries only in-frame clones and drops some. The DNA was the basis for D and trimming; V, J and clone size are from that table. The table lists 65,000 to 70,000 clones, around 86% of them singletons, with under 1.5% in the top ten. The sequencing input was peripheral blood. The chain recombines TRBV7-6 with TRBJ2-1, with 7 bases aligning to TRBD1. The clonotype was recovered from a woman aged 55-75 years with acute or convalescent COVID-19. CDR3 bases: TGTGCCAGCAGCTTAGGGGGGACAGTTGTGAATTATGAGCAGTTCTTC. This sequence encodes CASSLGGTVVNYEQFF. The full variable domain, with the rest looked up from reference TRBV7-6 and TRBJ2-1, is GAGVSQSPRYKVTKRGQDVALRCDPISGHVSLYWYRQALGQGPEFLTYFNYEAQQDKSGLPNDRFSAERPEGSISTLTIQRTEQRDSAMYRCASSLGGTVVNYEQFFGPGTRLTVL.